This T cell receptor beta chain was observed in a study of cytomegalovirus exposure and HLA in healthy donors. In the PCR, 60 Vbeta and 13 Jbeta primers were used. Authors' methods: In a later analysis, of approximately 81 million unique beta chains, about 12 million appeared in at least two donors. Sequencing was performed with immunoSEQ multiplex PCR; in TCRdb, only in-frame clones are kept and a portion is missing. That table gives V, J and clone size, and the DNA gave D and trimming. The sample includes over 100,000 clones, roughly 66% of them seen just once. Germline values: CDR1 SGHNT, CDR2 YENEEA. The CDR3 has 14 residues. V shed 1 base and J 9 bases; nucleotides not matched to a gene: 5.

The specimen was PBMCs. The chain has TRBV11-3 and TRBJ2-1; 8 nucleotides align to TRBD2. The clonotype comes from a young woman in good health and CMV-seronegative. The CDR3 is CASSLAGGRSEQFF. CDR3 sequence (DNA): TGTGCCAGCAGCTTAGCGGGAGGGCGGAGTGAGCAGTTCTTC.